The 5 T cell receptor beta chains listed next were all sequenced from one sample in a study of blood T cell repertoires in COVID-19. Profiled with immunoSEQ multiplex PCR; TCRdb holds only in-frame clones, not every one. The table shows about 60,000 clones, with roughly four fifths occurring only once. The source material was peripheral blood. The source of these receptors is a woman over 75 with acute or convalescent COVID-19.

The rearrangement uses TRBV5-4 and TRBJ2-3, with TRBD2 matching over 9 bases. The J segment lost 2 bases and the V segment lost 3 bases, leaving 16 bases of the junction unmatched. CDR3 size: 19 residues. The germline CDR1 and CDR2 sequences are SGHNT and YYREEE (reference sequence). The CDR3 DNA sequence: TGTGCCAGCAGCTCCCGCACCGGGGCGGGGGGGCTGAACACAGATACGCAGTATTTT. Translated, it gives CASSSRTGAGGLNTDTQYF.

The chain uses TRBV5-1 and TRBJ1-2; 7 nucleotides agree with TRBD1. The CDR3 is made up of 15 amino acids. V lost 2 bases and J lost 1; bases outside the gene matches: 5. The germline CDR1 and CDR2 sequences are SGHRS and YFSETQ. The chain's CDR3 is CASSFGDRGNYGYTF. The CDR3 DNA reads TGCGCCAGCAGCTTTGGGGACAGAGGTAACTATGGCTACACCTTC.

The V call is TRBV2, the J call TRBJ2-1; the D gene is possibly TRBD1 (6 bases). In germline, CDR1 is SNHLY, CDR2 FYNNEI. V was pared by 3 bases and J by 7 bases, with 10 bases between. This CDR3 has 13 residues. In nucleotides, the CDR3 is TGTGCCAGCAGTGAGGTAGGGGGTAATGAGCAGTTCTTC. It specifies CASSEVGGNEQFF. Complete variable domain (other parts from reference TRBV2 and TRBJ2-1): EPEVTQTPSHQVTQMGQEVILRCVPISNHLYFYWYRQILGQKVEFLVSFYNNEISEKSEIFDDQFSVERPDGSNFTLKIRSTKLEDSAMYFCASSEVGGNEQFFGPGTRLTVL.

In this sample, this clone turned up a few times. The J gene is TRBJ2-5, the V gene TRBV5-4; 7 positions agree with TRBD2. Germline V gives CDR1 SGHNT, CDR2 YYREEE (reference sequence). Trimming removed 4 bases from V and 5 bases from J; junction bases left unmatched: 5. This CDR3 is built from 13 residues. The CDR3: CASSPGLVETQYF. The CDR3, as DNA: TGTGCCAGCAGCCCAGGACTAGTTGAGACCCAGTACTTC.

The chain links TRBV11-2 to TRBJ2-3, with a possible D match to TRBD1 (5 bases). CDR1 is SGHAT and CDR2 is FQNNGV in the germline V gene. CDR3 length: 14 amino acids. V was shortened by 5 bases and J by 5 bases, with 14 bases between the two germline ends. CDR3: CASSLPDSGDTQYF. DNA of the CDR3: TGTGCCAGCAGCCTCCCCGACAGTGGAGATACGCAGTATTTT.